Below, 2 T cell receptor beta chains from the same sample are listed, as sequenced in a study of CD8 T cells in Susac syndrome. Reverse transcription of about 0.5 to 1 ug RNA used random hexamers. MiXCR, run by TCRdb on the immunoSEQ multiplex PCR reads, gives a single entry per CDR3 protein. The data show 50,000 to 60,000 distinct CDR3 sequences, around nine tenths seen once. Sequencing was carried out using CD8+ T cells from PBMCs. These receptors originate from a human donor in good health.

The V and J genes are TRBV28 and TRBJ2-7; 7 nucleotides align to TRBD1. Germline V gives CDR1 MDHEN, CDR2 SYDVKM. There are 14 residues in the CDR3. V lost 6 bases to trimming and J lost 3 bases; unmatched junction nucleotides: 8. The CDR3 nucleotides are TGTGCCAGCAGAATCGACAGGGTTGGCTACGAGCAGTACTTC. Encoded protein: CASRIDRVGYEQYF.

CDR3 residues: CASPYGYTF. For the CDR3, the DNA is TGTGCCAGCCCCTATGGCTACACCTTC. V is TRBV6-5 and J is TRBJ1-2, with D unresolved. Trimming took off 8 bases at V and 4 bases at J, with 2 bases between the two ends. From germline, CDR1 is MNHEY and CDR2 SVGAGI. The CDR3 loop spans 9 amino acids.